These 10 T cell receptor beta chains share one sample of origin, sequenced in a study of T-cell memory formation after mild COVID-19. TCRdb reprocessed the 5' RACE reads via MiXCR and lists one record per CDR3 protein. Of 500,000 to 650,000 distinct CDR3 sequences in the sample, less than 25% are singletons; the top ten hold under 8.5%. The sample taken for sequencing was PBMCs or a T cell subset sorted from them (not recorded which). These receptor sequences come from an adult woman who had mild COVID-19 (a few samples of this study predate the infection). Cell type and time point are not known.

A few counts support this clonotype. The chain recombines TRBV12-3 or TRBV12-4 with TRBJ2-7; TRBD1 might be the D (6 bases). V lost 5 bases, J lost 3 bases, and 20 bases lay in between. The CDR3 consists of 16 residues. The CDR3 loop is CASSPPPGQTFYEQYF. CDR3 coding DNA: TGTGCCAGCAGTCCGCCTCCGGGACAAACCTTCTACGAGCAGTACTTC.

In this sample, this clonotype turned up a few times. This chain connects TRBV7-2 to TRBJ2-5; TRBD2 agrees at 7 bases. This CDR3 spans 15 amino acids. Germline loops: CDR1 SGHTA, CDR2 FQGNSA. The trim removed 1 base at V and 5 bases at J, leaving 7 bases unmatched. DNA of the CDR3: TGTGCCAGCAGCTTAGGGTCGACTAGCTGGGAGACCCAGTACTTC. Protein product: CASSLGSTSWETQYF.

V and J are TRBV6-1 and TRBJ2-1, with D possibly being TRBD2 (6 bases). The CDR3 loop spans 15 amino acids. The V gene's germline CDR1 is MNHNS and CDR2 SASEGT. V was shortened by 3 bases and J by 1 base, with 10 bases between the two germline ends. CDR3 nucleotides: TGTGCCAGCAGTGAGCGGGGAGAGTCCTACAATGAGCAGTTCTTC. Translating it yields CASSERGESYNEQFF.

The V call is TRBV5-1, the J call TRBJ2-3, with 8 positions matching TRBD1. Germline CDR1 reads SGHRS; CDR2 reads YFSETQ. The CDR3 sequence is 14 residues long. V shed 4 bases and J 4 bases; nucleotides not matched to a gene: 5. The CDR3 reads CASSLDRVADTQYF. CDR3 coding DNA: TGCGCCAGCAGCCTGGACAGGGTTGCAGATACGCAGTATTTT. The full variable domain, with the rest looked up from reference TRBV5-1 and TRBJ2-3, is KAGVTQTPRYLIKTRGQQVTLSCSPISGHRSVSWYQQTPGQGLQFLFEYFSETQRNKGNFPGRFSGRQFSNSRSEMNVSTLELGDSALYLCASSLDRVADTQYFGPGTRLTVL.

This clonotype was seen more than once but under ten times. The chain joins TRBV9 to TRBJ2-7; 9 nucleotides align to TRBD1. The CDR3 spans 15 residues. After removal of 2 bases from V and 5 bases from J, the junction contained 8 bases not matched to a gene. Germline V gene sequence: CDR1 SGDLS, CDR2 YYNGEE. The CDR3 spells CASSVGLDRGHEQYF. The CDR3 DNA sequence: TGTGCCAGCAGCGTGGGCCTGGACAGGGGCCACGAGCAGTACTTC.

This clonotype appeared a few times. This rearrangement joins TRBV9 to TRBJ2-3; D uncertain. CDR3 length equals 14 residues. CDR1 and CDR2 (germline): SGDLS, YYNGEE. Deletions cut 5 bases from V and 0 bases from J, with 10 bases between. CDR3 sequence reads: CASRPDTSTDTQYF. CDR3 DNA: TGTGCCAGCAGACCTGACACCAGCACAGATACGCAGTATTTT. Using reference TRBV9 and TRBJ2-3 for the parts outside the CDR3, the full variable domain is DSGVTQTPKHLITATGQRVTLRCSPRSGDLSVYWYQQSLDQGLQFLIQYYNGEERAKGNILERFSAQQFPDLHSELNLSSLELGDSALYFCASRPDTSTDTQYFGPGTRLTVL.

The rearrangement links TRBV20-1 to TRBJ1-2; D may be TRBD1 (6 bases). V gave up 0 bases and J gave up 7 bases, with 12 bases separating them. The CDR3 sequence is 13 residues long. CDR1 DFQATT and CDR2 SNEGSKA come from the germline V gene (reference sequence). DNA for the CDR3: TGCAGTGCTAGAGATGACAGGATTTTTGGCTACACCTTC. It yields the protein CSARDDRIFGYTF.

The rearrangement links TRBV24-1 to TRBJ2-2; no clear D gene. CDR3 length: 12 residues. Germline CDR1 KGHDR, CDR2 SFDVKD. The V and J ends lost 5 bases and 5 bases respectively, with 5 bases between them. DNA of the CDR3: TGTGCCACCAGTGTTGGGACCGGGGAGCTGTTTTTT. It encodes CATSVGTGELFF.

The rearrangement links TRBV11-2 to TRBJ1-1; perhaps TRBD1 as D (5 bases). Germline V CDR1 and CDR2: SGHAT, FQNNGV. Between the trimmed V and J ends, which lost 5 bases and 0 bases, there was a span of 10 bases. The CDR3 runs 14 residues. In DNA form, the CDR3 reads TGTGCCAGCAGCCAGACAGTTATGAACACTGAAGCTTTCTTT. Its protein product is CASSQTVMNTEAFF.

This chain links TRBV6-1 with TRBJ2-5; D perhaps matches TRBD1 (5 bases). There are 15 residues in the CDR3. V dropped 1 base and J dropped 5 bases, with 14 bases sitting between them. Germline-derived CDR1 and CDR2 are MNHNS and SASEGT. CDR3 coding DNA: TGTGCCAGCAGTGAAGATCAGGGAAGTGGTGAGACCCAGTACTTC. Translating it yields CASSEDQGSGETQYF.